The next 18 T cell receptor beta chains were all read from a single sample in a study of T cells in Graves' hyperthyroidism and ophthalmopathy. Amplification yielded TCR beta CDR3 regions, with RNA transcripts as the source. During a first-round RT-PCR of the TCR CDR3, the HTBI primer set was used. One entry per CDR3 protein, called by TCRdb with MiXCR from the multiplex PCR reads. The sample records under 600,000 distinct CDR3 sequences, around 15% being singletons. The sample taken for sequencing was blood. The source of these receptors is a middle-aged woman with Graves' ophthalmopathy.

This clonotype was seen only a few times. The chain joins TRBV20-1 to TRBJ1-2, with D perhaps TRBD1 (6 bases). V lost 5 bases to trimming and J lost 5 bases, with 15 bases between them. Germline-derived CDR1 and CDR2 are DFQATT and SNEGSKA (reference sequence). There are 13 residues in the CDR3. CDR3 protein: CSARAGAEYGYTF. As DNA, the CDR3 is TGCAGTGCTCGAGCGGGGGCGGAGTATGGCTACACCTTC.

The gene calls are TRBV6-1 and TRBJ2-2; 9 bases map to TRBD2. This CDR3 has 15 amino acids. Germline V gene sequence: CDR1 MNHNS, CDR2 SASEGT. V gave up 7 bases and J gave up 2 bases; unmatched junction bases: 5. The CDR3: CASIPLAGNTGELFF. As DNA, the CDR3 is TGTGCCAGCATCCCGCTAGCGGGAAACACCGGGGAGCTGTTTTTT.

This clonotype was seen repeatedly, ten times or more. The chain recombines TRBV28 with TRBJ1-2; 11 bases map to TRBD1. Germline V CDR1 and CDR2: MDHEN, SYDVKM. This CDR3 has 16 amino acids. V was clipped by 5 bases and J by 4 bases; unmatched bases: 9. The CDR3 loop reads CASSEGQGAIGYGYTF. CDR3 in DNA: TGTGCCAGCAGTGAAGGACAGGGGGCAATTGGCTATGGCTACACCTTC.

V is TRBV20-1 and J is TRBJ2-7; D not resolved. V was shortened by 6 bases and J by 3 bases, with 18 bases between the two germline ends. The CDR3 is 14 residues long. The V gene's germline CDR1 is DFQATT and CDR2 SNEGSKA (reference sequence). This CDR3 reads CSASSFGQDYEQYF. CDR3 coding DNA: TGCAGTGCGAGTTCTTTTGGGCAGGACTACGAGCAGTACTTC.

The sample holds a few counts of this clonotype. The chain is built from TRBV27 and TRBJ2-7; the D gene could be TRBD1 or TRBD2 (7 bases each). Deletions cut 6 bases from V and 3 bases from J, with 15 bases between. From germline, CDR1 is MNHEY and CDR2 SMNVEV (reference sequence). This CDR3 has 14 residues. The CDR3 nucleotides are TGTGCCAGCAGACCCAGCGGGACAGACTACGAGCAGTACTTC. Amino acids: CASRPSGTDYEQYF.

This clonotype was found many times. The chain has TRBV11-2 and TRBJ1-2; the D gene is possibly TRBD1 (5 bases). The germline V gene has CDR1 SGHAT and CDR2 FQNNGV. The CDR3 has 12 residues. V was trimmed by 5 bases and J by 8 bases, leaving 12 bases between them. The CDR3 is CASSSRDGGYTF. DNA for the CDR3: TGTGCCAGCAGCAGTAGGGACGGAGGCTACACCTTC.

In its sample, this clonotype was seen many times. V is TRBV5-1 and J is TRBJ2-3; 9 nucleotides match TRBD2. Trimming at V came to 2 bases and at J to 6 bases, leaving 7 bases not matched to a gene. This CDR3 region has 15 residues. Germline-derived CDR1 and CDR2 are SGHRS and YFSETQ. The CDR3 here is CASSLLAGMEDTQYF. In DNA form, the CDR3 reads TGCGCCAGCAGCTTACTAGCGGGCATGGAGGATACGCAGTATTTT.

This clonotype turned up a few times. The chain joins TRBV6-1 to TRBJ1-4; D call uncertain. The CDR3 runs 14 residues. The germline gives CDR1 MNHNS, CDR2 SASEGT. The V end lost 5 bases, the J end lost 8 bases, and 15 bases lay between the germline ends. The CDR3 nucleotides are TGTGCCAGCAGTCTGGAGGGCCCTGGAGAAAAACTGTTTTTT. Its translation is CASSLEGPGEKLFF.

In DNA form, the CDR3 reads TGCAGCGTTTACACGCAGGACAGGGGGCAGTACGAGCAGTACTTC. Its protein product is CSVYTQDRGQYEQYF. The chain employs TRBV29-1 and TRBJ2-7; 11 bases align to TRBD1. The length of the CDR3 is 15 residues. The germline CDR1 and CDR2 sequences are SQVTM and ANQGSEA. V trimming: 5 bases; J trimming: 4 bases; junction bases outside the gene matches: 10.

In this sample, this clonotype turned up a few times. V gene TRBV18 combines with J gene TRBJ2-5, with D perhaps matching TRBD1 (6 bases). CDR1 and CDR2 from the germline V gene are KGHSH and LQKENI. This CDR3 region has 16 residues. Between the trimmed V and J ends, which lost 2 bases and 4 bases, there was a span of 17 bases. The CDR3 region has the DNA TGTGCCAGCTCACCATATGGGGGCGGTCATGCAGAGACCCAGTACTTC. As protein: CASSPYGGGHAETQYF.

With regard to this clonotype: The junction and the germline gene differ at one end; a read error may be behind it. The CDR3: CSAESGANVLTF. CDR3 in DNA: TGCAGCGCTGAATCTGGGGCCAACGTCCTGACTTTC. V gene TRBV29-1 combines with J gene TRBJ2-6; D not certain. CDR1 SQVTM and CDR2 ANQGSEA come from the germline V gene. The CDR3 length is 12 residues.

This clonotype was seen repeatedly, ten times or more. CDR3 sequence: CACSRGNNEQFF. CDR3 nucleotides: TGTGCTTGCTCGCGGGGTAACAATGAGCAGTTCTTC. The V call is TRBV30, the J call TRBJ2-1, with D tentatively TRBD2 (6 bases). This CDR3 comprises 12 residues. Germline V gene lookup returns CDR1 GTSNPN and CDR2 SVGIG (reference sequence). Full variable domain (missing parts from reference TRBV30 and TRBJ2-1): SQTIHQWPATLVQPVGSPLSLECTVEGTSNPNLYWYRQAAGRGLQLLFYSVGIGQISSEVPQNLSASRPQDRQFILSSKKLLLSDSGFYLCACSRGNNEQFFGPGTRLTVL.

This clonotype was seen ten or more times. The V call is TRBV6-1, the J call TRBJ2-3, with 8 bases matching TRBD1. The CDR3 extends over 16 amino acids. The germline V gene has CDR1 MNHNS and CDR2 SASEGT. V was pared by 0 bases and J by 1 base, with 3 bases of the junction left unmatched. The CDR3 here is CASSEAPGQGTDTQYF. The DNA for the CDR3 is TGTGCCAGCAGTGAAGCACCGGGACAGGGCACAGATACGCAGTATTTT.

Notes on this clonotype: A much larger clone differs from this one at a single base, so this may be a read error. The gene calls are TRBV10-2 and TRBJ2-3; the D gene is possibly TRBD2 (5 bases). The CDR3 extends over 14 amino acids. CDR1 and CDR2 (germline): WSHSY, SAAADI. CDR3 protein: CVSSGVAPTDTQYF. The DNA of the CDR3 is TGCGTCAGCAGCGGAGTAGCCCCCACAGATACGCAGTATTTT.

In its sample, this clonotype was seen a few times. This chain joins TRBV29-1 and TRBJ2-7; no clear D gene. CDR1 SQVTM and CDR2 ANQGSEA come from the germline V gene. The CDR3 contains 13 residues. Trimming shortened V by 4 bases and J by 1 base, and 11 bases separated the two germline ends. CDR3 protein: CSVGPTGSYEQYF. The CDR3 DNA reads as TGCAGCGTTGGCCCCACTGGTTCCTACGAGCAGTACTTC.

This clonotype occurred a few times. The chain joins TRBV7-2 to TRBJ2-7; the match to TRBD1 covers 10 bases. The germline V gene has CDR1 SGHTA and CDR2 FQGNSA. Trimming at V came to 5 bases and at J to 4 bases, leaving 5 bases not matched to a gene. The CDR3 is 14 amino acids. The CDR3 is CASSGGTGVYEQYF. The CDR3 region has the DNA TGTGCCAGCAGCGGAGGGACAGGGGTATACGAGCAGTACTTC.

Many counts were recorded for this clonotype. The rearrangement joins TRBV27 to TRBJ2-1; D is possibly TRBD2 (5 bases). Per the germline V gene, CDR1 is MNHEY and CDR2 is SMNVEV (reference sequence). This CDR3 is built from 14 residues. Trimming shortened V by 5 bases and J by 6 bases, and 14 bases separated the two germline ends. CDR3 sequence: CASSGSTRGNEQFF. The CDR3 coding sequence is TGTGCCAGCAGTGGGAGTACCCGAGGCAATGAGCAGTTCTTC.

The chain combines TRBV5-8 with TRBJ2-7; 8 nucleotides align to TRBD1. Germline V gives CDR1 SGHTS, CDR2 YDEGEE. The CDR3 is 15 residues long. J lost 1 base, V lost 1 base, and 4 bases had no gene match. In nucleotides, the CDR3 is TGTGCCAGCAGCTTGACACAGGGGGGTTCCTACGAGCAGTACTTC. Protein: CASSLTQGGSYEQYF.